This T cell receptor (beta chain) was identified during a study of Graves' ophthalmopathy and Graves' hyperthyroidism. On the study more broadly: Peripheral blood sampling occurred at initial diagnosis, before any treatment.

Germline V gene lookup returns CDR1 SGHRS and CDR2 YFSETQ. The length of the CDR3 is 14 residues. Trimming took 0 bases from V and 8 from J, leaving 9 bases between them. This clonotype was found many times. Clinical symptoms, serum thyroxine, TRAb, thyroid ultrasound and orbital computed tomography formed the basis of diagnosis. PBMCs had their origin in fresh peripheral blood (roughly 10 ml). RNA transcripts provided the template for amplifying TCR beta CDR3 regions. HTBI primers were used in a first-round RT-PCR, which preceded a second-round multiplex PCR. TCRdb passed the multiplex PCR reads through MiXCR, listing each CDR3 protein once. The data hold 200,000 to 250,000 distinct CDR3 sequences, with around a fifth observed a single time.

Sequencing was done on a sample of peripheral blood. This TCR derives from a woman aged 50 to 60 with Graves' ophthalmopathy. The gene calls are TRBV5-1 and TRBJ1-6, with D possibly TRBD1 on 5 matching bases. The chain's CDR3 is CASSLASGDSPLHF. The DNA of the CDR3 is TGCGCCAGCAGCTTGGCCTCGGGGGATTCACCCCTCCACTTT.